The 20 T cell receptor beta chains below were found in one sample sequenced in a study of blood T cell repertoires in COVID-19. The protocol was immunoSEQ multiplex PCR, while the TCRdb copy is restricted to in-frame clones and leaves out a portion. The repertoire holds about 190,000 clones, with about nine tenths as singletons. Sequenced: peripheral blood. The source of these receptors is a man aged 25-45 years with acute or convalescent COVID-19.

CDR3 in amino acids: CATRAAGGEAFF. DNA for the CDR3: TGTGCCACCAGGGCAGCAGGGGGCGAGGCTTTCTTT. The chain has TRBV25-1 and TRBJ1-1, with TRBD1 matching over 8 bases. From germline, CDR1 is MGHDK and CDR2 SYGVNS. The CDR3 has 12 amino acids. V dropped 10 bases and J dropped 11; count of bases not matched to a gene: 12.

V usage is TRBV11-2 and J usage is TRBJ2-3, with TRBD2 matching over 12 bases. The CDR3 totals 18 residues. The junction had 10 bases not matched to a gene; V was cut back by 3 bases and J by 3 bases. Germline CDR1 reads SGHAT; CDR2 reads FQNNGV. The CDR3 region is CASSFRRASGRGTDTQYF. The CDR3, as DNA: TGTGCCAGCAGCTTCAGGAGGGCTAGCGGGAGGGGAACAGATACGCAGTATTTT. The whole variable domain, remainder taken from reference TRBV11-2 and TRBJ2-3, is EAGVAQSPRYKIIEKRQSVAFWCNPISGHATLYWYQQILGQGPKLLIQFQNNGVVDDSQLPKDRFSAERLKGVDSTLKIQPAKLEDSAVYLCASSFRRASGRGTDTQYFGPGTRLTVL.

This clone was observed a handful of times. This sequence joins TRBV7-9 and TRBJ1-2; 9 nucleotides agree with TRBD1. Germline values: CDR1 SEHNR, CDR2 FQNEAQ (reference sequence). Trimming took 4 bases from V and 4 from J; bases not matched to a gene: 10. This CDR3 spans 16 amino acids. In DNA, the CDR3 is TGTGCCAGCAGCTCGGGACAGGGCTTTTCCCTCTATGGCTACACCTTC. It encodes CASSSGQGFSLYGYTF.

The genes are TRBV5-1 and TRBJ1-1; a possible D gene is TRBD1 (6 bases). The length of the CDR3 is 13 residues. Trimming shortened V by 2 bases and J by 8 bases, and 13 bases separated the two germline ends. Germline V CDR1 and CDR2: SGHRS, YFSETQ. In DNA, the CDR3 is TGCGCCAGCAGCTTTTCGTCCAGGGGCGAAGCTTTCTTT. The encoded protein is CASSFSSRGEAFF.

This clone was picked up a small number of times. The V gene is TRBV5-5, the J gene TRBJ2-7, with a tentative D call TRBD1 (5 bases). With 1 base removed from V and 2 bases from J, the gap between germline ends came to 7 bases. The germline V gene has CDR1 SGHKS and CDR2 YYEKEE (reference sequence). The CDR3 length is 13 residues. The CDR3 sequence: CASSLRGTYEQYF. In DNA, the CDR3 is TGTGCCAGCAGCTTGAGGGGAACCTACGAGCAGTACTTC.

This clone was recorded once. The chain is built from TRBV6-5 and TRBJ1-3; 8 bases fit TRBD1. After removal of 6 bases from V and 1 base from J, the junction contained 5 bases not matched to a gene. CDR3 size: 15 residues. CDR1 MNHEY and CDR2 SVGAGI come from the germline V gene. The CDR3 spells CASRPDRASGNTIYF. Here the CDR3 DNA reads TGTGCCAGCAGGCCGGACAGGGCTTCTGGAAACACCATATATTTT.

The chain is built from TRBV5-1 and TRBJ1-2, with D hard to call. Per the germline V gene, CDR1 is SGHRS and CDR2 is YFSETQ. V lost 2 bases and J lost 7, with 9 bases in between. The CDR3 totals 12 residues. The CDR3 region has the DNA TGCGCCAGCAGCTTAAATAGTGGTGGCTACACCTTC. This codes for CASSLNSGGYTF.

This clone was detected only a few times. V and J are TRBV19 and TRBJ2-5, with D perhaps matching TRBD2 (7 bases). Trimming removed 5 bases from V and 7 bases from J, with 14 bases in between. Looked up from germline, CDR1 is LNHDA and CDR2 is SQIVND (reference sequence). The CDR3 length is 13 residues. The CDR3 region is CASSVGGRGTQYF. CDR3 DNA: TGTGCCAGTAGTGTCGGGGGGCGGGGGACCCAGTACTTC.

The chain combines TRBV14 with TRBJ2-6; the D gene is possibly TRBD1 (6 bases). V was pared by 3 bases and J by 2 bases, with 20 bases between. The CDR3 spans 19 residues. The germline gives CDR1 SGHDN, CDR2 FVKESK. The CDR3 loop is CASSQASGTSRAGANVLTF. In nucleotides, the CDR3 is TGTGCCAGCAGCCAGGCGTCCGGGACATCACGAGCTGGGGCCAACGTCCTGACTTTC.

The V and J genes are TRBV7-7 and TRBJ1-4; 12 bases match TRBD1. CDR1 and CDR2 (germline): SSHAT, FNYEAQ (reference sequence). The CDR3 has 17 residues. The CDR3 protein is CASSAGQGARANEKLFF. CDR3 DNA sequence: TGTGCTAGTTCCGCGGGACAGGGGGCGCGAGCTAATGAAAAACTGTTTTTT.

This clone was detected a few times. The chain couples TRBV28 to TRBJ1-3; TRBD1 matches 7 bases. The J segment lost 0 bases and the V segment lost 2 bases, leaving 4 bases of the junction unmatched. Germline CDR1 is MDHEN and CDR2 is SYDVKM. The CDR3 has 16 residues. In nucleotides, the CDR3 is TGTGCCAGCAGTTTAGGAGGGGGCAGCTCTGGAAACACCATATATTTT. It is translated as CASSLGGGSSGNTIYF.

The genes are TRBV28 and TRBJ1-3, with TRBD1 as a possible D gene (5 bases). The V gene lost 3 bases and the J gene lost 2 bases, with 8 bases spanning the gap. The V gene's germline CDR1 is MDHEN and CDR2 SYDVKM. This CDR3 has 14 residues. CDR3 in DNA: TGTGCCAGCAGTTTGTACAGGACTGGAAACACCATATATTTT. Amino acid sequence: CASSLYRTGNTIYF.

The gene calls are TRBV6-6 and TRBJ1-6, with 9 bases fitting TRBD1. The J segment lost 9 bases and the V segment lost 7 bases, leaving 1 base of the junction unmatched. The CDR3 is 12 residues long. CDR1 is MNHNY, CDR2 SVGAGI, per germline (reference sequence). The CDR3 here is CASNRGRSPLHF. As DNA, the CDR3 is TGTGCCAGCAACAGGGGGCGTTCACCCCTCCACTTT.

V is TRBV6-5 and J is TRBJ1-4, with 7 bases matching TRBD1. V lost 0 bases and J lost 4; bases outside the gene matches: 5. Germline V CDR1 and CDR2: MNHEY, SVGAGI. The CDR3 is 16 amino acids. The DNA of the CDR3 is TGTGCCAGCAGTTACTCGACAGGGAATAGTAATGAAAAACTGTTTTTT. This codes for CASSYSTGNSNEKLFF.

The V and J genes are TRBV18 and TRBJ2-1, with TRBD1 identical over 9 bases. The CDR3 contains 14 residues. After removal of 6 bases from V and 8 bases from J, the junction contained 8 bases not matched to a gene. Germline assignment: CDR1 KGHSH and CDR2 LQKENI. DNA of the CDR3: TGTGCCAGCTCTCCGGACAGGGGTCGGCATGAGCAGTTCTTC. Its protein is CASSPDRGRHEQFF.

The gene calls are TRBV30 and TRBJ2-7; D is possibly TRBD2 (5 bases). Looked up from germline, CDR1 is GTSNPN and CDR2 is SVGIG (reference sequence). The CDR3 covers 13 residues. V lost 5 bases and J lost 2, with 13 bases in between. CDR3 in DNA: TGTGCCTGGGGGCGGACTCACGCCTACGAGCAGTACTTC. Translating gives CAWGRTHAYEQYF.

CDR3 nucleotide sequence: TGTGCCAGCAGTGAAGCGCTTCCGGGACAGGGGGACTCAGATACGCAGTATTTT. As protein: CASSEALPGQGDSDTQYF. The V gene is TRBV2, the J gene TRBJ2-3, with 11 bases identical to TRBD1. The V and J ends lost 0 bases and 4 bases, in that order; junction bases with no gene match: 9. The germline V gene has CDR1 SNHLY and CDR2 FYNNEI. The CDR3 is made up of 18 amino acids.

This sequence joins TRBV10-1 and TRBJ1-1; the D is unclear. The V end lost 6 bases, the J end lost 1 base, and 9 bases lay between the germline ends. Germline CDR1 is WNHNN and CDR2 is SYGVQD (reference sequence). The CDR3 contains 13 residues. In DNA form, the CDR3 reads TGCGCCAGCAGCCGAACACAGAACACTGAAGCTTTCTTT. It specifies CASSRTQNTEAFF.

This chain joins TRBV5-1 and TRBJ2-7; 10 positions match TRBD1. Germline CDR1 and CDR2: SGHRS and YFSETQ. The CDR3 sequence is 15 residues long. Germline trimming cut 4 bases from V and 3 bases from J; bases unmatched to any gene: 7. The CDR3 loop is CASSTGTGVYYEQYF. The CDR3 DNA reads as TGCGCCAGCAGCACGGGGACAGGGGTCTACTACGAGCAGTACTTC.

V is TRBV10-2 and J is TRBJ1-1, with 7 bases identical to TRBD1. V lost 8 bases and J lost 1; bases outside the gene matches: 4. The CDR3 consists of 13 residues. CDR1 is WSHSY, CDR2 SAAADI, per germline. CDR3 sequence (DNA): TGCGCCAGCTGGGGACAGACGAACACTGAAGCTTTCTTT. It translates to CASWGQTNTEAFF.